The source of this T cell receptor beta chain is a study of T cells of healthy individuals (dated by TCRdb to the late 2010s). This clonotype occurred many times. Which antigen it targets is not known. Base quality data are lacking; no much larger clone is found one base away. Library preparation was by 5' RACE. The sample was run on an Illumina MiSeq. TCRdb trimmed the raw reads at Q25, called clones with MiXCR and kept productive beta chains. Each record represents a unique CDR3 protein, reported with the most common genes and DNA among its rows. The sample includes 60,000 to 75,000 distinct CDR3 sequences, with around 15% observed a single time. The ten largest account for less than 6% of the sample. Sequences SNHLY (CDR1) and FYNNEI (CDR2) are obtained from the germline V gene. Spanning cysteine to phenylalanine, the CDR3 consists of 15 amino acids. Only the CDR3 part of the read is kept: 45 bases, read in frame from the first base. Germline trimming amounts to 6 bases on V and 2 bases on J, with 8 as the count of junction bases outside the gene matches.

The chain is made from TRBV2 and TRBJ2-7, with TRBD1 matching 9 junction bases. The origin of this receptor is a human donor in good health. The DNA sequence is TGTGCCAGCAGAGGGACAGGGATTAGAGCCTACGAGCAGTACTTC. This codes for CASRGTGIRAYEQYF.